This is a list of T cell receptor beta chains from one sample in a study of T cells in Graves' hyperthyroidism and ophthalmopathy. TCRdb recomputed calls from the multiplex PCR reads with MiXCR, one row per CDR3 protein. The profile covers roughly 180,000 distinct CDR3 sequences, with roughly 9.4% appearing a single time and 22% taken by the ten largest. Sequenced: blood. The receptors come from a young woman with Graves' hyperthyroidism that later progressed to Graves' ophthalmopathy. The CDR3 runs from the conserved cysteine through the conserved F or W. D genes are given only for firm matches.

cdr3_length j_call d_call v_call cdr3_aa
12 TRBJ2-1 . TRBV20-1 CSARGGFNEQFF
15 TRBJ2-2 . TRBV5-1 CASSWTVLDTGELFF
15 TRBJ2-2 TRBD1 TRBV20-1 CSAKDQGAGTGELFF
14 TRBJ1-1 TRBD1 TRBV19 CASRPGGFNTEAFF
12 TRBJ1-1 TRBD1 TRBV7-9 CASSLGTGRAFF
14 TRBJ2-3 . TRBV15 CATSRDSVADTQYF
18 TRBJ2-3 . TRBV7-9 CASSLGSIQRSSTDTQYF
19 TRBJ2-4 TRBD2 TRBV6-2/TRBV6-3 CASSYRGTSGPPAKNIQYF
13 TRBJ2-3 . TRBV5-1 CASSLDTLDTQYF
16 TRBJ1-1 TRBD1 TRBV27 CASSSRDRGLDTEAFF
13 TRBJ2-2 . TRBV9 CASSVESAGELFF
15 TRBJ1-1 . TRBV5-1 CASSLVVGSNTEAFF
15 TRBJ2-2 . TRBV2 CATKGQTSGTGELFF
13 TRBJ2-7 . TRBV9 CASSVGPFYEQYF
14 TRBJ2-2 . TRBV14 CASSLRFNTGELFF
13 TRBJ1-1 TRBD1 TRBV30 CALFRQGGTEAFF
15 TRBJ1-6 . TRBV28 CASSWTVNYNSPLHF
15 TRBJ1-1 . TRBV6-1 CASSEILTGNTEAFF
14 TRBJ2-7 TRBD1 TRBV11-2 CASSSRDRWHEQYF
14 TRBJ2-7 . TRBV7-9 CASSLTAPSYEQYF
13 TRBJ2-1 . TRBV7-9 CASSLPTRLEQFF
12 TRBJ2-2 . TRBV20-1 CSAGGNTGELFF
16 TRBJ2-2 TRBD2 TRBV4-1 CASSQKAGANTGELFF
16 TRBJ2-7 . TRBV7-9 CASSLAPGTYRYEQYF
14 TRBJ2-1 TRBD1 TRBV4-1 CASSHRQGADEQFF
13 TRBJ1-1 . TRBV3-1 CASSQDRGNEAFF
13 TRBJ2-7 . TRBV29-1 CSVGGADSYEQYF
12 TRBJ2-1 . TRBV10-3 CAIRVRGAEQFF
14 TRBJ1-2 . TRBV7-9 CASSAIGVSYGYTF
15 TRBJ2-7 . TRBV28 CASQISGTETYEQYF